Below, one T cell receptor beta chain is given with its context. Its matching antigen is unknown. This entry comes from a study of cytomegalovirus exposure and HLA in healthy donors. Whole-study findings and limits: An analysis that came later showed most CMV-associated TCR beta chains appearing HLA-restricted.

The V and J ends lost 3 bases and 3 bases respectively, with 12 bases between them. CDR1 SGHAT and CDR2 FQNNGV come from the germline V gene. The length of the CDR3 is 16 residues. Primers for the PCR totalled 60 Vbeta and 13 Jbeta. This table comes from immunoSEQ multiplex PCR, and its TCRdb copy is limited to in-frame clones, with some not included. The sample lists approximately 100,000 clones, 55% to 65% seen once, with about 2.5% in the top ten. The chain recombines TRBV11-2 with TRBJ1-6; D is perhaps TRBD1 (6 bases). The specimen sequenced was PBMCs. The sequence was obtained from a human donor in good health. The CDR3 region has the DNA TGTGCCAGCAGCTTGAGGGGGGGAGACTATAATTCACCCCTCCACTTT. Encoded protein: CASSLRGGDYNSPLHF. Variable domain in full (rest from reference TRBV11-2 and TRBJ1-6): EAGVAQSPRYKIIEKRQSVAFWCNPISGHATLYWYQQILGQGPKLLIQFQNNGVVDDSQLPKDRFSAERLKGVDSTLKIQPAKLEDSAVYLCASSLRGGDYNSPLHFGNGTRLTVT.